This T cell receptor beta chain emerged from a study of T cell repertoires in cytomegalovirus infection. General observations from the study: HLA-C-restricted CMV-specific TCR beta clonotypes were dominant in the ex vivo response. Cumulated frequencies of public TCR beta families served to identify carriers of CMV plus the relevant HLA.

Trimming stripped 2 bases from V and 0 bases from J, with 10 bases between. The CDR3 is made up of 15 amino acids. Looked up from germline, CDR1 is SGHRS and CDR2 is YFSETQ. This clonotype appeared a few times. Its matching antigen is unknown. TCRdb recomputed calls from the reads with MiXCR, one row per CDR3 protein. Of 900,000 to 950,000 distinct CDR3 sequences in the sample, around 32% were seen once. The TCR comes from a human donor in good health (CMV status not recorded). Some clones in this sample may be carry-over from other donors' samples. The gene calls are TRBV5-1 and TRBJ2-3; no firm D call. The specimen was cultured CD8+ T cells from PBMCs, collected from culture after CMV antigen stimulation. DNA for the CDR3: TGCGCCAGCAGCTTAAAGGGCCCAAGCACAGATACGCAGTATTTT. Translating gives CASSLKGPSTDTQYF.